A selection of T cell receptor beta chains follows, all from one sample in a study of PD-1 blockade in classical Hodgkin lymphoma. Profiled with immunoSEQ multiplex PCR; TCRdb holds only in-frame clones, not every one. The repertoire consists of 50,000 to 75,000 clones, with more than 75% occurring once and the leading ten covering under 7%. Sequences were derived from peripheral blood mononuclear cells (PBMCs), sampled before the second cycle of nivolumab. The source of these receptors is a human donor with classical Hodgkin lymphoma. Both conserved end residues are part of each CDR3. The D gene is left open where the match is weak. Not every row has a clone size; where given, it reads once, few, many or a size class.

>NA|TRBV5-1|NA|TRBJ1-1
TGCGCCAGCAGCTCCATGGGGGTTTCCGAAGCTTTCTTT
CASSSMGVSEAFF
>NA|TRBV6-1|NA|TRBJ2-7
TGTGCCAGCAGCGTCCCGGGTCTATCCTACGAGCAGTACTTC
CASSVPGLSYEQYF
>NA|TRBV28|NA|TRBJ2-6
TGTGCCAGCAGTACAACCCACTCTGGGGCCAACGTCCTGACTTTC
CASSTTHSGANVLTF
>TRBD1|TRBV7-9|once|TRBJ1-2
TGTGCCAGCAGCTTAGGCTCCGGGACAGGAGGATATGGCTACACCTTC
CASSLGSGTGGYGYTF
>TRBD1|TRBV19|NA|TRBJ1-3
TGTGCCAGTAGCCTGACAGGGGGAAACACCATATATTTT
CASSLTGGNTIYF
>NA|TRBV5-1|once|TRBJ1-5
TGCGCCAGCAGCTTGCTCGGACAGCGAAATCAGCCCCAGCATTTT
CASSLLGQRNQPQHF
>NA|TRBV6-5|NA|TRBJ1-2
TGTGCCAGCAGTTACAGCACCGGTCACTATGGCTACACCTTC
CASSYSTGHYGYTF
>NA|TRBV7-6|NA|TRBJ2-7
TGTGCCAGCAGCTTCTCTGCCCTCTACGAGCAGTACTTC
CASSFSALYEQYF
>NA|TRBV5-1|NA|TRBJ2-2
TGCGCCAGCGGACTAACGGGGGAGACCGGGGAGCTGTTTTTT
CASGLTGETGELFF
>NA|TRBV7-2|NA|TRBJ2-1
TGTGCCAGCAGCTTAGTTTCGGGGGCGGGTGAGCAGTTCTTC
CASSLVSGAGEQFF
>NA|TRBV28|medium-sized|TRBJ1-1
TGTGCCAGCAGGAACGGGGTGAACACTGAAGCTTTCTTT
CASRNGVNTEAFF
>TRBD1|TRBV19|NA|TRBJ1-1
TGTGCCAGTAGGGCCCTGGACAGGGGCATGAACACTGAAGCTTTCTTT
CASRALDRGMNTEAFF
>NA|TRBV5-1|NA|TRBJ2-5
TGCGCCAGCAGCTGGGAGGTTCATCAAGAGACCCAGTACTTC
CASSWEVHQETQYF
>NA|TRBV4-1|NA|TRBJ2-7
TGCGCCAGCAGCCAAGACGGGCAGGGGTTACACGAGCAGTACTTC
CASSQDGQGLHEQYF
>NA|TRBV6-5|NA|TRBJ2-7
TGTGCCAGCAGTCCATCGACTCAAAACGAGCAGTACTTC
CASSPSTQNEQYF
>NA|TRBV5-6|NA|TRBJ2-1
TGTGCCAGCAGCTTCGGGACGGGGGAGCAGTTCTTC
CASSFGTGEQFF
>NA|TRBV5-1|NA|TRBJ1-1
TGCGCCAGCAGTTCCCTTGGCAGGAACACTGAAGCTTTCTTT
CASSSLGRNTEAFF
>NA|TRBV13|NA|TRBJ2-3
TGTGCCAGCAGCTCCACTAGCACAGATACGCAGTATTTT
CASSSTSTDTQYF
>NA|TRBV6-6|once|TRBJ1-5
TGTGCCAGCAGGTGGGACAGCAATCAGCCCCAGCATTTT
CASRWDSNQPQHF
>NA|TRBV6-1|NA|TRBJ2-7
TGTGCCAGGAAGAGAGCGTTGCTCTCCTACGAGCAGTACTTC
CARKRALLSYEQYF
>NA|TRBV5-6|NA|TRBJ2-6
TGTGCCAGCAGCTTGAGCGCAGGGGTCAACTCTGGGGCCAACGTCCTGACTTTC
CASSLSAGVNSGANVLTF
>TRBD2|TRBV12-5|NA|TRBJ2-3
TGTGCTAGTGGTCTAGCGGGGTCAGGGGATACGCAGTATTTT
CASGLAGSGDTQYF